This T cell receptor beta chain was sequenced for a study of shared clonotypes between healthy human individuals. CD45RO-negative, CCR7-selected cells formed the naive CD8 fraction, which excluded terminally differentiated effector memory CD45RA+ cells. The input for sorted-subset replicate PCRs was 200 to 250 ng DNA, about 30,000 T cell genomes. Sequenced by immunoSEQ multiplex PCR; TCRdb stores in-frame clones only, minus some. The sample contains roughly 2.1 million clones, 85% to 95% of which appear only once. The specimen sequenced was naive CD8+ T cells from PBMCs. This TCR was sampled from a young man in good health. Some clones in this sample may be carry-over from other donors' samples.

The DNA of the CDR3 is TGTGCCACCAGCGGGGAGGCGGGTGTTTCGGGAGAAAAACTGTTTTTT. Amino acids: CATSGEAGVSGEKLFF. This sequence joins TRBV15 and TRBJ1-4, with D hard to call. The CDR3 consists of 16 residues. From germline, CDR1 is LNHNV and CDR2 YYDKDF (reference sequence). Trimming pared 5 bases from V and 8 bases from J, leaving 21 bases between.